Detailed here is one T cell receptor beta chain. Its antigen is as yet unknown. It was across several immunoSEQ plates that each subset's genomic DNA was evenly split. The method was immunoSEQ multiplex PCR; TCRdb's version includes in-frame clones alone and lacks a portion of them. The sample yields 2 million to 2.5 million clones, about 92% seen once. This sample is part of a study of shared clonotypes between healthy human individuals. Study-wide background: CD4 naive and CD4 memory each took three plates per donor, while CD8 naive took two and CD8 memory one.

Study findings and constraints: Roughly 5.3% of naive CD4 clonotypes were common to a handful of donors. Clonotypes not shared had lower generation probabilities than those common to all four donors.

Positive CCR7 selection of CD45RO-negative cells yielded the naive CD8 cells, and terminally differentiated effector memory CD45RA+ cells were excluded. V lost 3 bases and J 2 bases, leaving 20 bases between the germline ends. The CDR3 length is 17 residues. The germline gives CDR1 LGHNA, CDR2 YSLEER. The chain uses TRBV4-3 and TRBJ2-7, with D uncertain. The source material was naive CD8+ T cells from PBMCs. The source of this sequence is a man aged 18 to 29 in good health. Some clones in this sample may be carry-over from other donors' samples. The CDR3 loop reads CASSQSPDTRSPYEQYF. CDR3 nucleotides: TGCGCCAGCAGCCAGTCCCCCGACACAAGATCTCCCTACGAGCAGTACTTC.